The 11 T cell receptor beta chains in this list originate from one sample, sequenced in a study of T-cell reconstitution after alpha-beta-depleted transplantation in children. The TCRbeta library incorporated unique molecular identifiers. A single record per CDR3 protein comes from TCRdb applying MiXCR to the PCR reads. The sample carries fewer than 550,000 distinct CDR3 sequences, roughly 11% recorded once. The sample was PBMCs, mostly from graft donor cells, taken 180 days after TCRalphabeta/CD19-depleted stem cell transplant. The receptors were sampled from a female patient aged 2-10 years who had a stem cell transplant for aplastic anemia, so the T cells may come from the graft donor.

This clonotype showed up many times. The V call is TRBV9, the J call TRBJ1-2, with no clear D. Germline V gene data show CDR1 as SGDLS and CDR2 as YYNGEE. CDR3 length equals 16 residues. V was trimmed by 3 bases and J by 5 bases, leaving 20 bases between them. This CDR3 reads CASSGSDDRNLYGYTF. The CDR3 DNA is TGTGCCAGCAGCGGATCGGACGATAGAAATTTATATGGCTACACCTTC.

This clonotype was seen ten or more times. V usage is TRBV12-3 or TRBV12-4 and J usage is TRBJ1-4; D is perhaps TRBD1 (6 bases). The germline V and J ends were trimmed by 5 bases and 3 bases, with 13 bases remaining between them. The CDR3 runs 15 residues. The CDR3 is CASSRRTASNEKLFF. The CDR3 DNA reads as TGTGCCAGCAGTCGCAGGACAGCCTCTAATGAAAAACTGTTTTTT.

This clonotype has ten or more counts. The chain links TRBV7-6 to TRBJ2-2, with TRBD1 identical over 10 bases. This CDR3 spans 16 amino acids. The trim removed 5 bases at V and 4 bases at J, leaving 7 bases unmatched. From germline, CDR1 is SGHVS and CDR2 FNYEAQ. CDR3 nucleotide sequence: TGTGCCAGCAGCCCCGGACAGGGGGTTTCCACCGGGGAGCTGTTTTTT. Translated, it gives CASSPGQGVSTGELFF.

This clonotype was seen only a few times. V and J are TRBV12-3 or TRBV12-4 and TRBJ2-4; TRBD2 matches 7 bases. V dropped 4 bases and J dropped 0; count of bases not matched to a gene: 3. The CDR3 consists of 15 residues. The CDR3 loop is CASSSSGLAKNIQYF. The DNA for the CDR3 is TGTGCCAGCAGTTCTAGCGGCTTAGCCAAAAACATTCAGTACTTC.

This rearrangement joins TRBV6-4 to TRBJ1-5; possible D gene TRBD1, 5 bases. V was pared by 6 bases and J by 2 bases, with 26 bases between. CDR1 MRHNA and CDR2 SNTAGT come from the germline V gene. The CDR3 sequence is 19 residues long. The CDR3 loop reads CASRLGTGTGVLGNQPQHF. The CDR3 DNA follows: TGTGCCAGCAGGCTAGGGACCGGGACTGGAGTTCTCGGCAATCAGCCCCAGCATTTT.

The genes are TRBV15 and TRBJ1-2; D perhaps matches TRBD1 (6 bases). This CDR3 is 15 amino acids long. The germline V gene encodes CDR1 LNHNV and CDR2 YYDKDF (reference sequence). Between the trimmed V and J ends, which lost 1 base and 0 bases, there was a span of 9 bases. As DNA, the CDR3 is TGTGCCACCAGCAGAGCGGGGACAACTAACTATGGCTACACCTTC. Amino acids: CATSRAGTTNYGYTF.

The gene calls are TRBV6-6 and TRBJ2-1; the D gene could be TRBD1 or TRBD2 (5 bases each). The CDR3 contains 12 residues. V was pared by 3 bases and J by 8 bases, with 8 bases between. Germline V gene sequence: CDR1 MNHNY, CDR2 SVGAGI (reference sequence). CDR3 bases: TGTGCCAGCAGTTATCTGGGGGATGAGCAGTTCTTC. Translation: CASSYLGDEQFF.

This clonotype was seen repeatedly, ten times or more. V is TRBV12-3 or TRBV12-4 and J is TRBJ2-7, with 8 bases lining up with TRBD2. The CDR3 has 14 amino acids. Trimming cost V 5 bases and J 0 bases; bases outside gene matches: 3. The CDR3 region is CASSPSGYSYEQYF. The CDR3 nucleotides read TGTGCCAGCAGTCCTAGCGGGTACTCCTACGAGCAGTACTTC.

This clonotype turned up a few times. The chain is built from TRBV25-1 and TRBJ2-2; D unresolved. Germline V gene data show CDR1 as MGHDK and CDR2 as SYGVNS. V shed 6 bases and J shed 4 bases, with 9 bases lying between them. This CDR3 is built from 13 residues. This chain's CDR3 is CASRQSSTGELFF. The CDR3 DNA reads as TGTGCCAGCAGACAGTCTAGCACCGGGGAGCTGTTTTTT.

The chain uses TRBV2 and TRBJ1-2; D may be TRBD1 (5 bases). This CDR3 has 17 residues. The germline V gene encodes CDR1 SNHLY and CDR2 FYNNEI. The V end lost 4 bases, the J end lost 0 bases, and 18 bases lay between the germline ends. CDR3 region: CASSGGTRRPPNYGYTF. Here the CDR3 DNA reads TGTGCCAGCAGTGGGGGGACCCGCCGCCCTCCTAACTATGGCTACACCTTC.

The chain employs TRBV7-9 and TRBJ2-1, with a possible D match to TRBD2 (5 bases). The V end was cut by 6 bases, the J end by 5 bases, with 14 bases between. The V gene's germline CDR1 is SEHNR and CDR2 FQNEAQ (reference sequence). The CDR3 spans 14 residues. The CDR3 is CASRGQRTNNEQFF. In DNA form, the CDR3 reads TGTGCCAGCAGGGGTCAGCGGACCAACAATGAGCAGTTCTTC. The full variable domain, in which reference TRBV7-9 and TRBJ2-1 provide the parts outside the CDR3, is DTGVSQNPRHKITKRGQNVTFRCDPISEHNRLYWYRQTLGQGPEFLTYFQNEAQLEKSRLLSDRFSAERPKGSFSTLEIQRTEQGDSAMYLCASRGQRTNNEQFFGPGTRLTVL.